This T cell receptor beta chain was retrieved from a study of CD8 T cells in ankylosing spondylitis. J was trimmed by 2 bases and V by 4 bases; bases with no gene match: 6. The CDR3 is 16 residues long. The germline gives CDR1 SGDLS, CDR2 YYNGEE. TCRdb used MiXCR to reprocess the 5' RACE reads, holding one entry per CDR3 protein. The repertoire has 150,000 to 200,000 distinct CDR3 sequences, 15% to 20% of them found once; the top ten carry approximately 8%. Sequencing input: blood, either unsorted or a sorted T cell fraction (not recorded which). This sequence was found in a male donor with ankylosing spondylitis or in good health (not recorded which). The gene calls are TRBV9 and TRBJ2-4; 10 bases align to TRBD1. This CDR3 is CASSYLDRGTKNIQYF. CDR3 DNA sequence: TGTGCCAGCAGCTACCTGGACAGGGGGACCAAAAACATTCAGTACTTC.